The TCR beta chain under discussion was sequenced for a study of T cell repertoires in cytomegalovirus infection (dated by TCRdb to between 2019 and 2020). Regarding the study in general: Because public TCR beta signatures pointed to carriage of CMV infection together with the matching HLA type, the HLA type of each donor mattered for the analysis.

Findings and caveats that apply to the study as a whole: In the ex vivo response, HLA-C-restricted CMV-specific TCR beta clonotypes were dominant, and in two of eight donors the single most frequent clonotype came from this HLA-C-restricted group. Cumulative frequency of public TCR beta family members discriminated carriers of CMV infection plus the relevant HLA type in this cohort and an independent approximately 370-donor cohort.

Sequencing took place on an Illumina HiSeq 1500. The public reads were quality trimmed at Q25 with fastp and then assembled into clones with MiXCR by TCRdb, keeping productive beta chains. Each entry is one CDR3 protein sequence, shown with its most common DNA and genes. This sample holds about 740,000 distinct CDR3 sequences; roughly 36% were observed only once. More than 2.5% of the sample comes from the top ten. A distance of 8 bases separates the germline ends of V and J, which lose 8 bases and 6 bases respectively. The CDR3 runs 12 amino acids, cysteine and phenylalanine included. The CDR3 DNA has 36 bases and is translated from base 1. Based on the germline V gene (reference sequence), the CDR1 and CDR2 sequences are MNHNY and SVGAGI. This clonotype was picked up a small number of times. The target of this receptor is not known. Per-nucleotide qualities are absent, and no much larger clonotype sits a single base away.

The chain is encoded by TRBV6-6 joined to TRBJ1-6; no D gene call is confident. The sequencing input was PBMCs. This sequence was found in a human donor in good health (CMV status not recorded). Some clones in this sample may be carry-over from other donors' samples. The CDR3 is CASRAGNSPLHF. The DNA reads TGTGCCAGCCGGGCTGGTAATTCACCCCTCCACTTT.